This TCR beta chain was found in a study of T cell changes during pregnancy in multiple sclerosis. The V end lost 2 bases, the J end lost 8 bases, and 6 bases lay between the germline ends. Per germline, CDR1 ENHRY and CDR2 SYGVKD. CDR3 size: 11 residues. TCRdb's table, derived via immunoSEQ multiplex PCR, lists solely in-frame clones and lacks some. The data hold tens of thousands of clones, with roughly nine tenths observed a single time. The chain uses TRBV10-3 and TRBJ1-2; D remains ambiguous. Sequencing used peripheral blood, obtained in the third trimester of pregnancy. The receptor was derived from a female donor in good health, enrolled as a control in a pregnancy study. DNA for the CDR3: TGTGCCATCAGTGAGCCAGGAGGCTACACCTTC. This translates into CAISEPGGYTF.